The T cell receptor (beta chain) under discussion was sequenced for a study of blood T cell repertoires in COVID-19. Study-level information: From the United States, Italy and Spain came samples of acute and convalescent COVID-19. From T cells, B-cell-depleted T cells, or PBMCs came the material, which was cDNA or gDNA.

J lost 8 bases, V lost 8 bases, and 5 bases had no gene match. CDR3 length equals 12 residues. Per germline, CDR1 MNHEY and CDR2 SVGAGI. Authors' methods: Reference gene primers were amplified, and this amplification served to estimate nucleated cell counts. Method: immunoSEQ multiplex PCR; TCRdb's copy keeps in-frame clones and lacks some. For V, J and clone size, that table is used; D and trimming come from the DNA. This sample has approximately 47,000 clones, with under 90% found just once. The sequenced sample consisted of peripheral blood. V is TRBV6-5 and J is TRBJ1-2; 10 nucleotides align to TRBD1. This clonotype originated in a woman aged 55-70 years with acute or convalescent COVID-19. CDR3 sequence reads: CASAPTGGGYTF. The CDR3 nucleotides are TGTGCCAGCGCCCCGACAGGGGGCGGCTACACCTTC.